One and the same sample provided the 6 T cell receptor beta chains below, sequenced in a study of graft-versus-host responses after intestinal transplantation. Using immunoSEQ multiplex PCR, the repertoire was profiled, and TCRdb retains in-frame clones only, with some absent. The table lists roughly 12,000 clones, around four fifths of them singletons. Material: PBMCs, obtained about 67 weeks after intestinal transplant. The receptors were gathered from a human patient who received an intestinal transplant, so some T cells may come from the graft donor.

This clone was recorded only once. The rearrangement uses TRBV6-6 and TRBJ2-3; possible D gene TRBD1, 5 bases. The CDR3 extends over 13 amino acids. The ends were cut back, 5 bases at V and 3 bases at J, with 9 bases in the middle. Germline V gives CDR1 MNHNY, CDR2 SVGAGI (reference sequence). CDR3 loop: CASSPPGTDTQYF. The CDR3 region has the DNA TGTGCCAGCAGTCCACCAGGGACAGATACGCAGTATTTT.

The chain carries TRBV6-4 and TRBJ1-6, with D maybe TRBD1 (5 bases). Germline assignment: CDR1 MRHNA and CDR2 SNTAGT. This CDR3 contains 15 residues. Trimming took off 2 bases at V and 7 bases at J, with 12 bases between the two ends. The CDR3 reads CASSDVAGTNSPLHF. The CDR3 nucleotides read TGTGCCAGCAGTGACGTCGCAGGGACCAATTCACCCCTCCACTTT.

The chain has TRBV2 and TRBJ1-6; 8 bases fit TRBD1. Trimming at V came to 6 bases and at J to 0 bases, leaving 7 bases not matched to a gene. Germline values: CDR1 SNHLY, CDR2 FYNNEI. This CDR3 spans 17 amino acids. CDR3 residues: CASRRTGFSSYNSPLHF. For the CDR3, the DNA is TGTGCCAGCAGGCGGACAGGGTTCAGCTCCTATAATTCACCCCTCCACTTT.

This clone occurred a few times. The chain couples TRBV5-1 to TRBJ2-5, with D tentatively TRBD2 (6 bases). Germline values: CDR1 SGHRS, CDR2 YFSETQ. Deletions cut 4 bases from V and 3 bases from J, with 22 bases between. The CDR3 spans 17 residues. CDR3 region: CASSLARTGVGEETQYF. CDR3 nucleotide sequence: TGCGCCAGCAGCCTGGCGCGCACGGGAGTGGGTGAAGAGACCCAGTACTTC.

This clone was detected only once. The V gene is TRBV4-1, the J gene TRBJ1-5; D is possibly TRBD1 (5 bases). The CDR3 has 15 amino acids. Germline loops: CDR1 MGHRA, CDR2 YSYEKL. V shed 0 bases and J shed 5 bases, with 11 bases lying between them. CDR3 nucleotides: TGCGCCAGCAGCCAAGATTCCAGGGATGATCAGCCCCAGCATTTT. It encodes CASSQDSRDDQPQHF.

In its sample, this clone ranks as medium-sized. This chain links TRBV6-5 with TRBJ2-6; 7 positions match TRBD1. V trimming: 7 bases; J trimming: 0 bases; junction bases outside the gene matches: 0. Germline CDR1 MNHEY, CDR2 SVGAGI. CDR3 size: 14 residues. The DNA for the CDR3 is TGTGCCAGCACAGGGGGCTCTGGGGCCAACGTCCTGACTTTC. Protein sequence: CASTGGSGANVLTF.